Each of the 23 T cell receptor beta chains below was sequenced from the same sample in a study of cytomegalovirus exposure and HLA in healthy donors. Vbeta (60) and Jbeta (13) primers were used in the PCR. TCRdb keeps only in-frame clones here, not all; method: immunoSEQ multiplex PCR. Of about 110,000 clones listed, about 80% are singletons. Sequencing input: PBMCs. Source of these receptors: a woman in her sixties in good health and CMV-seropositive.

This chain joins TRBV29-1 and TRBJ1-1; unclear D gene. CDR3 size: 13 residues. Germline CDR1 and CDR2: SQVTM and ANQGSEA. The ends were cut back, 7 bases at V and 4 bases at J, with 16 bases in the middle. The CDR3 is CSGVGELGTEAFF. DNA of the CDR3: TGCAGCGGGGTTGGGGAACTAGGCACTGAAGCTTTCTTT.

This clone was recorded a few times. The chain couples TRBV5-1 to TRBJ1-1; 9 bases align to TRBD1. This CDR3 has 14 amino acids. The V segment lost 0 bases and the J segment 7 bases; nucleotides outside the gene matches: 4. Germline CDR1 is SGHRS and CDR2 is YFSETQ. The CDR3 spells CASSLGDRGDEAFF. In nucleotides, the CDR3 is TGCGCCAGCAGCTTGGGTGACAGGGGGGATGAAGCTTTCTTT.

The J gene is TRBJ2-5, the V gene TRBV4-2, with TRBD2 identical over 8 bases. V dropped 0 bases and J dropped 1; count of bases not matched to a gene: 4. The germline V gene encodes CDR1 LGHNA and CDR2 YNFKEQ. The CDR3 is made up of 16 amino acids. The CDR3 DNA sequence: TGTGCCAGCAGCCAAGAACCAACTAGCGGCCAAGAGACCCAGTACTTC. Translation: CASSQEPTSGQETQYF.

The chain carries TRBV2 and TRBJ1-2; TRBD1 matches 11 bases. The CDR3 extends over 13 amino acids. The germline V gene encodes CDR1 SNHLY and CDR2 FYNNEI. V shed 6 bases, J shed 8 bases, and the junction held 5 bases outside the gene matches. The CDR3 DNA reads as TGTGCCAGCAGAGGACAGGGGGCCAGGGGCTACACCTTC. The encoded protein is CASRGQGARGYTF.

The genes are TRBV6-1 and TRBJ2-1; D is ambiguous. The CDR3 loop spans 14 amino acids. Germline V gives CDR1 MNHNS, CDR2 SASEGT. V dropped 6 bases and J dropped 4 bases, with 13 bases sitting between them. CDR3 bases: TGTGCCAGCAGCAGAAAGACACCATACAATGAGCAGTTCTTC. Translating it yields CASSRKTPYNEQFF.

The chain joins TRBV19 to TRBJ2-7, with a possible D match to TRBD2 (7 bases). The CDR3 has 15 residues. Germline values: CDR1 LNHDA, CDR2 SQIVND (reference sequence). The V end was cut by 4 bases, the J end by 2 bases, with 15 bases between. The CDR3 DNA sequence: TGTGCCAGTAGTAGGGGGGGCGCAGGACCCTACGAGCAGTACTTC. It codes for CASSRGGAGPYEQYF.

V usage is TRBV11-2 and J usage is TRBJ1-3; D not certain. Trimming removed 4 bases at V and 4 bases at J, with 8 bases between. Germline V gene sequence: CDR1 SGHAT, CDR2 FQNNGV. The CDR3 extends over 13 amino acids. The CDR3 sequence: CASSSLAGNTIYF. CDR3 coding DNA: TGTGCCAGCAGCTCCCTAGCGGGAAACACCATATATTTT.

This chain's CDR3 is CASSLGGGFSSYEQYF. DNA of the CDR3: TGTGCCAGCAGCTTGGGAGGGGGCTTCAGCTCCTACGAGCAGTACTTC. The chain is built from TRBV5-4 and TRBJ2-7; 7 nucleotides align to TRBD1. CDR3 length equals 16 residues. V shed 0 bases and J 0 bases; nucleotides not matched to a gene: 6. Germline values: CDR1 SGHNT, CDR2 YYREEE (reference sequence).

With respect to this clone: Distinct nucleotide sequences in the sample also encode this CDR3. V and J are TRBV9 and TRBJ1-2; D is possibly TRBD1 (6 bases). Germline loops: CDR1 SGDLS, CDR2 YYNGEE. V shed 0 bases and J shed 8 bases, with 14 bases lying between them. This CDR3 is built from 14 residues. The CDR3 DNA follows: TGTGCCAGCAGCGTAGTAGCCACGACAGGAGGCTACACCTTC. This gives the protein CASSVVATTGGYTF.

The chain employs TRBV10-3 and TRBJ1-1; D unclear. Trimming shortened V by 0 bases and J by 8 bases, and 10 bases separated the two germline ends. This CDR3 region has 13 residues. CDR1 is ENHRY, CDR2 SYGVKD, per germline. CDR3: CAISESTLLEAFF. In DNA form, the CDR3 reads TGTGCCATCAGTGAGTCGACCCTACTAGAAGCTTTCTTT.

The rearrangement links TRBV14 to TRBJ2-1; no clear D gene. CDR1 is SGHDN, CDR2 FVKESK, per germline. The CDR3 contains 13 residues. V lost 1 base, J lost 8 bases, and 9 bases lay in between. The CDR3 bases are TGTGCCAGCAGCCAAGGACTTTGGGATGAGCAGTTCTTC. This translates into CASSQGLWDEQFF.

This rearrangement joins TRBV28 to TRBJ2-7, with TRBD2 matching over 14 bases. The germline V gene has CDR1 MDHEN and CDR2 SYDVKM. The ends lost 6 bases at V and 7 bases at J; junction bases unmatched: 8. The CDR3 totals 15 residues. CDR3 sequence (DNA): TGTGCCAGCAGCCCAGGGACTAGCGGGAGTAGTGAGCAGTACTTC. It specifies CASSPGTSGSSEQYF.

The V call is TRBV7-3, the J call TRBJ2-7; unclear D gene. The V end was cut by 5 bases, the J end by 2 bases, with 19 bases between. The CDR3 spans 16 residues. Per germline, CDR1 SGHTA and CDR2 FQGTGA. Written as DNA, the CDR3 is TGTGCCAGCAGCCCTCGTGCAGGCTCGTTGGCCTACGAGCAGTACTTC. This codes for CASSPRAGSLAYEQYF.

This chain uses TRBV27 with TRBJ1-1; D is unclear. Germline CDR1 reads MNHEY; CDR2 reads SMNVEV (reference sequence). V was pared by 3 bases and J by 1 base, with 15 bases between. The length of the CDR3 is 16 residues. Here the CDR3 reads CASSFRGPYRNTEAFF. CDR3 DNA sequence: TGTGCCAGCAGTTTTAGAGGGCCATACAGGAACACTGAAGCTTTCTTT.

The chain joins TRBV19 to TRBJ1-2; maybe TRBD1 (5 bases). CDR3 length: 14 amino acids. V was pared by 6 bases and J by 7 bases, with 18 bases between. The germline CDR1 and CDR2 sequences are LNHDA and SQIVND (reference sequence). DNA of the CDR3: TGTGCCAGTAGACCCGGGGGGGTTGGCTCTGGCTACACCTTC. This sequence encodes CASRPGGVGSGYTF.

This sequence joins TRBV28 and TRBJ2-5; D perhaps matches TRBD2 (6 bases). This CDR3 is built from 15 residues. The V gene lost 3 bases and the J gene lost 3 bases, with 14 bases spanning the gap. CDR1 is MDHEN and CDR2 is SYDVKM in the germline V gene. CDR3: CASSFSYREKETQYF. The CDR3 bases are TGTGCCAGCAGTTTCTCTTATCGGGAGAAAGAGACCCAGTACTTC.

This rearrangement joins TRBV7-9 to TRBJ2-3, with TRBD2 matching 7 bases. V shed 5 bases, J shed 4 bases, and the junction held 6 bases outside the gene matches. Germline V gives CDR1 SEHNR, CDR2 FQNEAQ (reference sequence). This CDR3 region has 14 residues. The CDR3 sequence is CASSPGTTADTQYF. Written as DNA, the CDR3 is TGTGCCAGCAGCCCGGGGACTACAGCAGATACGCAGTATTTT.

This clone was picked up a small number of times. This sequence joins TRBV5-1 and TRBJ2-7, with TRBD2 identical over 8 bases. After removal of 0 bases from V and 2 bases from J, the junction contained 4 bases not matched to a gene. Germline loops: CDR1 SGHRS, CDR2 YFSETQ. This CDR3 is 15 amino acids long. CDR3: CASSLGTSGPYEQYF. The CDR3 DNA is TGCGCCAGCAGCTTGGGTACTAGCGGACCCTACGAGCAGTACTTC.

The genes are TRBV10-3 and TRBJ1-5; no firm D call. The length of the CDR3 is 17 residues. Germline CDR1 is ENHRY and CDR2 is SYGVKD. The V end lost 2 bases, the J end lost 9 bases, and 23 bases lay between the germline ends. CDR3 bases: TGTGCCATCAGTGAGAACTTGGCTAGGGCGGGCGGTTCGCCCCAGCATTTT. Protein sequence: CAISENLARAGGSPQHF.

This chain connects TRBV28 to TRBJ2-7, with a tentative D call TRBD1 (5 bases). The CDR3 is 17 residues long. V was clipped by 5 bases and J by 1 base, with 21 bases between them. Germline values: CDR1 MDHEN, CDR2 SYDVKM. CDR3 residues: CASSTPSPQGGSYEQYF. The CDR3 DNA follows: TGTGCCAGCAGTACCCCAAGTCCCCAGGGCGGATCCTACGAGCAGTACTTC.

The J gene is TRBJ1-2, the V gene TRBV18, with D maybe TRBD1 (5 bases). Germline V gene sequence: CDR1 KGHSH, CDR2 LQKENI. Trimming removed 2 bases from V and 4 bases from J, with 8 bases in between. The CDR3 length is 13 residues. CDR3 sequence: CASSPDSTYGYTF. CDR3 bases: TGTGCCAGCTCACCAGACAGTACCTATGGCTACACCTTC.

The rearrangement uses TRBV5-1 and TRBJ2-3, with 10 bases matching TRBD2. The CDR3 spans 16 residues. After removal of 0 bases from V and 7 bases from J, the junction contained 8 bases not matched to a gene. Germline V gene data show CDR1 as SGHRS and CDR2 as YFSETQ. The CDR3 protein is CASSLDVGTSAYTQYF. The CDR3 DNA follows: TGCGCCAGCAGCTTGGACGTCGGGACTAGCGCGTATACGCAGTATTTT.

The chain combines TRBV7-7 with TRBJ2-2; TRBD2 agrees at 9 bases. J gave up 6 bases and V 2 bases, and 4 bases lay outside the gene matches. Germline values: CDR1 SSHAT, CDR2 FNYEAQ (reference sequence). This CDR3 has 15 amino acids. This CDR3 reads CASSLQAGGAGELFF. The CDR3 DNA is TGTGCCAGCAGCTTACAGGCGGGAGGGGCCGGGGAGCTGTTTTTT. Combining the CDR3 with reference TRBV7-7 and TRBJ2-2 gives the whole variable domain GAGVSQSPRYKVTKRGQDVTLRCDPISSHATLYWYQQALGQGPEFLTYFNYEAQPDKSGLPSDRFSAERPEGSISTLTIQRTEQRDSAMYRCASSLQAGGAGELFFGEGSRLTVL.